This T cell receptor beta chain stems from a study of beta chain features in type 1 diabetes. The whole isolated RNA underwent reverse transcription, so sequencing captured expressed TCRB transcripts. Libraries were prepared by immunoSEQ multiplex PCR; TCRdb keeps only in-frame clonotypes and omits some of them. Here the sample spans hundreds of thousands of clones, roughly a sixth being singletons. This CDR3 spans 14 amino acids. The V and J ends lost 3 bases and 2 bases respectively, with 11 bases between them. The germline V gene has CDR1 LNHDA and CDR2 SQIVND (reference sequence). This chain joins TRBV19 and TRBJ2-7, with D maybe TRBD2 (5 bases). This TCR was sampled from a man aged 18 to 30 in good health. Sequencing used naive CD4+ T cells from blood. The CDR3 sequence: CASSIGGVPYEQYF. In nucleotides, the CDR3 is TGTGCCAGTAGTATCGGAGGTGTTCCCTACGAGCAGTACTTC. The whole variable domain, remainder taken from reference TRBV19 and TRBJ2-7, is DGGITQSPKYLFRKEGQNVTLSCEQNLNHDAMYWYRQDPGQGLRLIYYSQIVNDFQKGDIAEGYSVSREKKESFPLTVTSAQKNPTAFYLCASSIGGVPYEQYFGPGTRLTVT.